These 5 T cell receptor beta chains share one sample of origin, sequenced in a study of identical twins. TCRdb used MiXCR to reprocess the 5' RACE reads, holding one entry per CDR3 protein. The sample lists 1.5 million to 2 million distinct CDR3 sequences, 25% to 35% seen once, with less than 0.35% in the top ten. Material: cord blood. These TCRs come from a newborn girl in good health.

The CDR3 DNA is TGCGCCAGCAGCTTGAGGGCAGGGGAAAGTAACGAGCAGTACTTC. Translating it yields CASSLRAGESNEQYF. The V gene is TRBV5-1, the J gene TRBJ2-7, with D possibly matching TRBD1 (6 bases). Germline V gene sequence: CDR1 SGHRS, CDR2 YFSETQ. The V end was cut by 1 base, the J end by 5 bases, with 16 bases between. The CDR3 has 15 amino acids.

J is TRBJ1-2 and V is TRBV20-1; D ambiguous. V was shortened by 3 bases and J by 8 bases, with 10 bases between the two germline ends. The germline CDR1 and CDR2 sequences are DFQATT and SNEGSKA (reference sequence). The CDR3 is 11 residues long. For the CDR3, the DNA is TGCAGTGCTAGTATAGGGAGCGGCTACACCTTC. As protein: CSASIGSGYTF.

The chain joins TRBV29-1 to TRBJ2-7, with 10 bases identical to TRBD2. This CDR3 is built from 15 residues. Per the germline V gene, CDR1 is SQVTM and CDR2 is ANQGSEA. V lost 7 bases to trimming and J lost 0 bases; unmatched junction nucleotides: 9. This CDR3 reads CSASAGTSASYEQYF. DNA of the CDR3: TGCAGCGCTTCCGCCGGGACTAGCGCCTCCTACGAGCAGTACTTC.

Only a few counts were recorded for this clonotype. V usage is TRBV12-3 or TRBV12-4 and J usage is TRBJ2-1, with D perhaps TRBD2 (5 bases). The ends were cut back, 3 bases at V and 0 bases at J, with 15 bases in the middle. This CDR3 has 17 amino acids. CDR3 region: CASSFSGLAISYNEQFF. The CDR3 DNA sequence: TGTGCCAGCAGTTTCTCGGGCCTAGCTATCTCCTACAATGAGCAGTTCTTC.

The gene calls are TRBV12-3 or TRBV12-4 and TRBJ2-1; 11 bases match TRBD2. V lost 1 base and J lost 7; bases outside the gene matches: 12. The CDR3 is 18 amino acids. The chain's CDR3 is CASSLGDSGRAGWNEQFF. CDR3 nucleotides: TGTGCCAGCAGTTTAGGGGATAGCGGGAGGGCCGGGTGGAATGAGCAGTTCTTC.